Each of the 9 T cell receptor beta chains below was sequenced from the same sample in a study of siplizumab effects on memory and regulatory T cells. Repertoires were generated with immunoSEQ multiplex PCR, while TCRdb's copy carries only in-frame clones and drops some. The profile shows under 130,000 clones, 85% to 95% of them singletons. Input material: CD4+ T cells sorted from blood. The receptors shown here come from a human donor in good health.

The chain's CDR3 is CASSLVASGSYEQYF. CDR3 DNA sequence: TGTGCCAGCAGCTTGGTGGCTAGCGGGAGCTACGAGCAGTACTTC. The chain employs TRBV5-4 and TRBJ2-7; 10 bases are a match to TRBD2. There are 15 residues in the CDR3. V shed 0 bases, J shed 3 bases, and the junction held 3 bases outside the gene matches. Germline CDR1 reads SGHNT; CDR2 reads YYREEE (reference sequence). The complete variable domain, with remaining parts taken from reference TRBV5-4 and TRBJ2-7, reads ETGVTQSPTHLIKTRGQQVTLRCSSQSGHNTVSWYQQALGQGPQFIFQYYREEENGRGNFPPRFSGLQFPNYSSELNVNALELDDSALYLCASSLVASGSYEQYFGPGTRLTVT.

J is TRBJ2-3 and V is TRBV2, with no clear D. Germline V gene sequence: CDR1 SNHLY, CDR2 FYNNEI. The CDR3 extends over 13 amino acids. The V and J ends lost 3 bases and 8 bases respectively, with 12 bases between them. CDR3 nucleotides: TGTGCCAGCAGTGAGGTAGGGCAGACTACGCAGTATTTT. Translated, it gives CASSEVGQTTQYF.

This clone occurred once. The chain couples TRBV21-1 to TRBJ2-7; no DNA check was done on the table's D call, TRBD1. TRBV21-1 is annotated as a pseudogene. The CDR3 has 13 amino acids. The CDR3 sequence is CARETGFTYEQYF. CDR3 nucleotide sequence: TGTGCCAGGGAGACAGGTTTCACCTACGAGCAGTACTTC.

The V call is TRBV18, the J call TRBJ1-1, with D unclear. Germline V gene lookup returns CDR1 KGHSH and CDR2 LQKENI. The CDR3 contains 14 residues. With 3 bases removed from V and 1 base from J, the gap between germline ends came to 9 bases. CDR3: CASSPPSRNTEAFF. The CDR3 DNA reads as TGTGCCAGCTCACCGCCCTCCCGGAACACTGAAGCTTTCTTT.

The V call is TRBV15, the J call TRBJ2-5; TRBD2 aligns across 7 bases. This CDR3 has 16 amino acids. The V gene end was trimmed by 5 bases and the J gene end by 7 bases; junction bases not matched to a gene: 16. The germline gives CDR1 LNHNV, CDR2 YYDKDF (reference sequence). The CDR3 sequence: CATSPRRGGAQGTQYF. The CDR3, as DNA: TGTGCCACCAGCCCACGCCGGGGAGGGGCCCAGGGGACCCAGTACTTC.

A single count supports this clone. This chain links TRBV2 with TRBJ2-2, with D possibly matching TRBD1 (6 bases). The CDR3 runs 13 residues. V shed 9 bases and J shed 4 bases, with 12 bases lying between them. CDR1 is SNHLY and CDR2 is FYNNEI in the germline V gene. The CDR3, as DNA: TGTGCCAGTTTAGACAGGATCACCGGGGAGCTGTTTTTT. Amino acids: CASLDRITGELFF.

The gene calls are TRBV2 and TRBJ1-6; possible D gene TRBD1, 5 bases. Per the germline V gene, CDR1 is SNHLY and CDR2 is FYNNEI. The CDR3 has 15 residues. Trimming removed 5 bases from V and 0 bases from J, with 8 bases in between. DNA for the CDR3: TGTGCCAGCAGTAAAGGGGTCTCCTATAATTCACCCCTCCACTTT. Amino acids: CASSKGVSYNSPLHF. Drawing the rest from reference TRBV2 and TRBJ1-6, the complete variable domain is EPEVTQTPSHQVTQMGQEVILRCVPISNHLYFYWYRQILGQKVEFLVSFYNNEISEKSEIFDDQFSVERPDGSNFTLKIRSTKLEDSAMYFCASSKGVSYNSPLHFGNGTRLTVT.

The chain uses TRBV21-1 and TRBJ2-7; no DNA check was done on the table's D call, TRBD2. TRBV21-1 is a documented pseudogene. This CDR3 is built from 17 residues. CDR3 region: CASRDGTSGRTIDGQYF. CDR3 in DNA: TGTGCCAGCAGGGATGGGACTAGCGGGAGAACCATAGACGGGCAGTACTTC.

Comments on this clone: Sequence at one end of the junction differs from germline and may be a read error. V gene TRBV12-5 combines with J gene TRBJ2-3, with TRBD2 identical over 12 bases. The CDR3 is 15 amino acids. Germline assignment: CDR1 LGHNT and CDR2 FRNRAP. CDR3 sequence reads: CASGQTSGSRDTQYF. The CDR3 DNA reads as TGTGCTAGTGGCCAGACTAGCGGGAGCAGAGATACGCAGTATTTT.